The 29 T cell receptor beta chains in this list originate from one sample, sequenced in a study of blood T cell repertoires in COVID-19. Using immunoSEQ multiplex PCR, the repertoire was profiled, and TCRdb retains in-frame clones only, with some absent. This sample has approximately 200,000 clones, with about 87% found just once. The sequencing input was PBMCs or T cells enriched from blood (not recorded which). The source is a woman younger than 45 who had been exposed to COVID-19.

The chain combines TRBV18 with TRBJ2-2, with D perhaps matching TRBD2 (6 bases). Germline loops: CDR1 KGHSH, CDR2 LQKENI. Trimming cost V 0 bases and J 8 bases, with 10 bases left between them. The CDR3 has 14 amino acids. The CDR3 coding sequence is TGTGCCAGCTCACCACCACCGGGAGTGGGGGAGCTGTTTTTT. Encoded protein: CASSPPPGVGELFF.

The chain combines TRBV30 with TRBJ1-1; 7 bases match TRBD1. V was pared by 7 bases and J by 2 bases, with 10 bases of the junction left unmatched. Germline CDR1 reads GTSNPN; CDR2 reads SVGIG (reference sequence). There are 14 residues in the CDR3. The CDR3 loop is CALTLGTVNTEAFF. The CDR3 bases are TGTGCCTTGACTCTAGGGACAGTAAACACTGAAGCTTTCTTT. The full variable domain, its missing parts supplied by reference TRBV30 and TRBJ1-1, is SQTIHQWPATLVQPVGSPLSLECTVEGTSNPNLYWYRQAAGRGLQLLFYSVGIGQISSEVPQNLSASRPQDRQFILSSKKLLLSDSGFYLCALTLGTVNTEAFFGQGTRLTVV.

This chain joins TRBV5-1 and TRBJ2-1; the D gene is possibly TRBD1 (6 bases). Germline CDR1 SGHRS, CDR2 YFSETQ. The CDR3 consists of 13 residues. Between the trimmed V and J ends, which lost 4 bases and 7 bases, there was a span of 12 bases. The CDR3 sequence: CASSTVRGNEQFF. The CDR3 coding sequence is TGCGCCAGCAGCACCGTCAGGGGAAATGAGCAGTTCTTC.

The rearrangement joins TRBV6-1 to TRBJ2-7; weak D call: TRBD2 (7 bases). Germline V gene sequence: CDR1 MNHNS, CDR2 SASEGT. This CDR3 spans 15 amino acids. Trimming left V 2 bases short and J 6 bases short, with 17 bases between. The CDR3 loop is CASSELGGGRGEQYF. CDR3 in DNA: TGTGCCAGCAGTGAATTGGGGGGGGGCCGGGGCGAGCAGTACTTC.

The gene calls are TRBV27 and TRBJ2-7; 7 positions match TRBD2. Germline trimming cut 3 bases from V and 7 bases from J; bases unmatched to any gene: 3. CDR1 is MNHEY, CDR2 SMNVEV, per germline (reference sequence). This CDR3 is built from 12 residues. CDR3 nucleotides: TGTGCCAGCAGTTTCGGGCGGGGGGAGCAGTACTTC. Translation: CASSFGRGEQYF.

Turning to this clone: Germline is not matched at one junction end, which may reflect a read error. The gene calls are TRBV5-1 and TRBJ2-3; TRBD1 might be the D (6 bases). Germline V lookup: CDR1 SGHRS, CDR2 YFSETQ. The CDR3 runs to 15 residues. The CDR3, as DNA: TGCGCCAGCAGCTTGGCGGCAGGGGCGTCAGATACGCAGTGTTTT. Its translation: CASSLAAGASDTQCF. The full variable domain, rest sourced from reference TRBV5-1 and TRBJ2-3, is KAGVTQTPRYLIKTRGQQVTLSCSPISGHRSVSWYQQTPGQGLQFLFEYFSETQRNKGNFPGRFSGRQFSNSRSEMNVSTLELGDSALYLCASSLAAGASDTQCFGPGTRLTVL.

This clone was picked up one time. This chain connects TRBV28 to TRBJ1-2; D call uncertain. Per the germline V gene, CDR1 is MDHEN and CDR2 is SYDVKM. The CDR3 has 17 amino acids. With 6 bases removed from V and 3 bases from J, the gap between germline ends came to 23 bases. The CDR3 spells CASSTDPIKRTHYGYTF. Here the CDR3 DNA reads TGTGCCAGCAGCACAGACCCGATAAAGCGGACCCACTATGGCTACACCTTC.

As for this clone: The same CDR3 arises from other DNA sequences in this sample as well. This sequence joins TRBV28 and TRBJ1-1; 8 bases agree with TRBD1. This CDR3 comprises 13 residues. The germline V gene has CDR1 MDHEN and CDR2 SYDVKM. V lost 7 bases, J lost 2 bases, and 3 bases stayed unmatched. The CDR3 spells CASKTGGNTEAFF. CDR3 nucleotides: TGTGCCAGCAAAACAGGGGGTAACACTGAAGCTTTCTTT.

The chain links TRBV18 to TRBJ2-1; 15 nucleotides line up with TRBD2. V shed 3 bases and J 8 bases; nucleotides not matched to a gene: 14. Germline values: CDR1 KGHSH, CDR2 LQKENI. The CDR3 is 19 residues long. The CDR3 DNA reads as TGTGCCAGCTCACCGCTCGGACTAGCGGGAGGGGAGAGTGAGGATGAGCAGTTCTTC. It translates to CASSPLGLAGGESEDEQFF. Together with reference TRBV18 and TRBJ2-1, the CDR3 gives the full variable domain: NAGVMQNPRHLVRRRGQEARLRCSPMKGHSHVYWYRQLPEEGLKFMVYLQKENIIDESGMPKERFSAEFPKEGPSILRIQQVVRGDSAAYFCASSPLGLAGGESEDEQFFGPGTRLTVL.

The chain joins TRBV20-1 to TRBJ1-5; TRBD1 aligns across 7 bases. Germline V lookup: CDR1 DFQATT, CDR2 SNEGSKA (reference sequence). V gave up 3 bases and J gave up 6 bases; unmatched junction bases: 11. The CDR3 spans 15 residues. The CDR3 DNA reads TGCAGTGCTAGTAGGGGGCGATTAGGGGGTCAGCCCCAGCATTTT. It encodes CSASRGRLGGQPQHF.

The V gene is TRBV29-1, the J gene TRBJ2-5, with D possibly TRBD1 on 6 matching bases. Germline lookup yields CDR1 SQVTM and CDR2 ANQGSEA. The CDR3 spans 12 residues. The V and J ends lost 4 bases and 6 bases respectively, with 12 bases between them. The CDR3: CSVVLRGQTQYF. CDR3 bases: TGCAGCGTTGTACTCAGGGGCCAGACCCAGTACTTC.

The CDR3 DNA sequence: TGTGCCAGCTTGGGCAGGGGTTACACTGAAGCTTTCTTT. This codes for CASLGRGYTEAFF. This chain uses TRBV3-1 (or the pseudogene TRBV3-2) with TRBJ1-1, with D possibly matching TRBD1 (6 bases). Between the trimmed V and J ends, which lost 8 bases and 3 bases, there was a span of 13 bases. This CDR3 has 13 amino acids. CDR1 is LGHDT, CDR2 YNNKEL, per germline (reference sequence).

In this sample, this clone turned up many times. The J gene is TRBJ1-3, the V gene TRBV11-2, with D unresolved. Germline lookup yields CDR1 SGHAT and CDR2 FQNNGV. This CDR3 comprises 16 residues. Trimming took off 2 bases at V and 4 bases at J, with 15 bases between the two ends. The CDR3 DNA is TGTGCCAGCAGCTTATTTGGACCCGCGGGGGGAAACACCATATATTTT. Encoded protein: CASSLFGPAGGNTIYF.

The chain recombines TRBV5-6 with TRBJ1-2; D gene ambiguous. V lost 4 bases and J 8 bases, leaving 21 bases between the germline ends. CDR1 and CDR2 from the germline V gene are SGHDT and YYEEEE. The CDR3 totals 15 residues. The CDR3: CASSPREWGLGGYTF. The CDR3 DNA follows: TGTGCCAGCAGCCCCCGGGAGTGGGGTCTGGGCGGCTACACCTTC.

This clone was counted once. The chain couples TRBV4-1 to TRBJ1-1; 7 nucleotides match TRBD1. The germline V gene has CDR1 MGHRA and CDR2 YSYEKL. The V and J ends lost 4 bases and 1 base, in that order; junction bases with no gene match: 3. This CDR3 comprises 14 residues. The CDR3 DNA is TGCGCCAGCAGCCTGGGACAGTGGAACACTGAAGCTTTCTTT. It is translated as CASSLGQWNTEAFF.

The chain has TRBV5-1 and TRBJ2-3; 8 bases are a match to TRBD2. Germline V gene data show CDR1 as SGHRS and CDR2 as YFSETQ. J was trimmed by 2 bases and V by 2 bases; bases with no gene match: 4. The CDR3 runs to 15 residues. The CDR3 nucleotides read TGCGCCAGCAGCTTTACTAGCGGCTTCACAGATACGCAGTATTTT. This encodes CASSFTSGFTDTQYF.

The J gene is TRBJ2-1, the V gene TRBV29-1, with D perhaps matching TRBD2 (5 bases). This CDR3 contains 16 residues. V shed 5 bases and J shed 0 bases, with 17 bases lying between them. The germline gives CDR1 SQVTM, CDR2 ANQGSEA. This CDR3 is CSVLLASADSYNEQFF. The CDR3 nucleotides read TGCAGCGTTCTGCTAGCTTCGGCGGACTCCTACAATGAGCAGTTCTTC.

The J gene is TRBJ2-7, the V gene TRBV15, with 7 bases that match TRBD1. From germline, CDR1 is LNHNV and CDR2 YYDKDF (reference sequence). After removal of 9 bases from V and 2 bases from J, the junction contained 10 bases not matched to a gene. This CDR3 spans 14 amino acids. CDR3 nucleotide sequence: TGTGCCACTAAAGACACAGGGGACACCTACGAGCAGTACTTC. Its protein product is CATKDTGDTYEQYF.

This rearrangement joins TRBV11-3 to TRBJ2-1; D is unclear. The CDR3 is 14 residues long. Germline lookup yields CDR1 SGHNT and CDR2 YENEEA. Trimming cost V 4 bases and J 6 bases, with 13 bases left between them. The CDR3 region is CASSSSHFPNEQFF. In nucleotides, the CDR3 is TGTGCCAGCAGCTCCTCCCACTTCCCCAATGAGCAGTTCTTC.

The CDR3, as DNA: TGCGCCAGCAGTTCTAGCGGGATCACCGGGGAGCTGTTTTTT. Translating it yields CASSSSGITGELFF. This chain links TRBV5-1 with TRBJ2-2; 9 bases agree with TRBD2. Trimming cost V 5 bases and J 4 bases; bases outside gene matches: 3. The CDR3 sequence is 14 residues long. Germline CDR1 is SGHRS and CDR2 is YFSETQ.

The chain recombines TRBV5-6 with TRBJ1-3; TRBD1 matches at 12 bases. V was pared by 3 bases and J by 8 bases, with 6 bases of the junction left unmatched. Germline assignment: CDR1 SGHDT and CDR2 YYEEEE. The CDR3 is 15 amino acids. CDR3 in DNA: TGTGCCAGCAGCTGGGGACAGGGGGCGGAGGACACCATATATTTT. Its translation is CASSWGQGAEDTIYF.

The chain carries TRBV5-6 and TRBJ1-5; 9 nucleotides agree with TRBD1. There are 14 residues in the CDR3. Unmatched junction bases numbered 3, after V lost 4 bases and J lost 4 bases. Germline loops: CDR1 SGHDT, CDR2 YYEEEE. DNA of the CDR3: TGTGCCAGCAGCAGGACAGGGGTTAATCAGCCCCAGCATTTT. This encodes CASSRTGVNQPQHF. Supplemented by reference TRBV5-6 and TRBJ1-5, the full variable domain reads DAGVTQSPTHLIKTRGQQVTLRCSPKSGHDTVSWYQQALGQGPQFIFQYYEEEERQRGNFPDRFSGHQFPNYSSELNVNALLLGDSALYLCASSRTGVNQPQHFGDGTRLSIL.

This chain uses TRBV28 with TRBJ1-4, with 7 bases aligning to TRBD1. Losses at the gene ends were 3 bases for V and 3 bases for J; bases not matched to a gene: 7. Germline V lookup: CDR1 MDHEN, CDR2 SYDVKM. The CDR3 runs 16 residues. This chain's CDR3 is CASSLSDRVPNEKLFF. The CDR3 DNA is TGTGCCAGCAGTTTGTCTGACAGGGTGCCTAATGAAAAACTGTTTTTT.

The chain couples TRBV7-9 to TRBJ2-2, with 14 bases identical to TRBD2. The germline V gene has CDR1 SEHNR and CDR2 FQNEAQ (reference sequence). J lost 6 bases, V lost 5 bases, and 11 bases had no gene match. The CDR3 is 18 residues long. CDR3 sequence: CASSPTGTSGRLAGELFF. The CDR3 nucleotides are TGTGCCAGCAGCCCTACCGGGACTAGCGGGAGACTTGCCGGGGAGCTGTTTTTT.

This sequence joins TRBV11-2 and TRBJ2-1; the match to TRBD2 covers 9 bases. Germline V gene data show CDR1 as SGHAT and CDR2 as FQNNGV. With 2 bases clipped from V and 9 bases from J, the junction kept 8 bases outside the gene matches. This CDR3 comprises 15 residues. CDR3 nucleotide sequence: TGTGCCAGCAGCTTACTTAGCGGGAGTCGTGGTGAGCAGTTCTTC. Amino acids: CASSLLSGSRGEQFF. The full variable domain, in which reference TRBV11-2 and TRBJ2-1 provide the parts outside the CDR3, is EAGVAQSPRYKIIEKRQSVAFWCNPISGHATLYWYQQILGQGPKLLIQFQNNGVVDDSQLPKDRFSAERLKGVDSTLKIQPAKLEDSAVYLCASSLLSGSRGEQFFGPGTRLTVL.

This chain joins TRBV6-5 and TRBJ1-1; D unclear. In germline, CDR1 is MNHEY, CDR2 SVGAGI. Trimming took off 7 bases at V and 2 bases at J, with 11 bases between the two ends. This CDR3 has 13 amino acids. Here the CDR3 reads CASMPGTNTEAFF. The CDR3 nucleotides are TGTGCCAGCATGCCGGGAACAAACACTGAAGCTTTCTTT.

This chain joins TRBV5-1 and TRBJ2-7; tentatively, D is TRBD2 (6 bases). Trimming left V 1 base short and J 3 bases short, with 8 bases between. The germline gives CDR1 SGHRS, CDR2 YFSETQ. The length of the CDR3 is 13 residues. CDR3 bases: TGCGCCAGCAGCTTGTCCGGGGGCTACGAGCAGTACTTC. This codes for CASSLSGGYEQYF.

CDR3 nucleotide sequence: TGTGCCAGCAGCAAATGGGTCGGGAGACACACCGGGGAGCTGTTTTTT. Translating gives CASSKWVGRHTGELFF. The gene calls are TRBV21-1 and TRBJ2-2; the DNA was not used to check the table's D call, TRBD2. TRBV21-1 is a known pseudogene. The CDR3 has 16 residues.

The gene calls are TRBV11-2 and TRBJ2-7, with D possibly being TRBD1 (6 bases). Looked up from germline, CDR1 is SGHAT and CDR2 is FQNNGV. The CDR3 totals 12 residues. V dropped 7 bases and J dropped 3 bases, with 10 bases sitting between them. This chain's CDR3 is CASTLDSYEQYF. The DNA for the CDR3 is TGTGCCAGCACCCTGGACAGCTACGAGCAGTACTTC.